A single sample gave rise to the 21 T cell receptor beta chains below, sequenced in a study of cytomegalovirus exposure and HLA in healthy donors (TCRdb year 2017). The library was obtained by the immunoSEQ multiplex PCR assay. The multiplex PCR relied on a mix of 60 forward primers for TCR Vbeta segments and 13 reverse primers for TCR Jbeta segments. The immuneACCESS repertoire file appears here via TCRdb, limited to in-frame rearrangements. These files lack a portion of the clones; in checked studies, under half of the deficit traces to unresolved V genes, and the cause of the others is not known. Counted in this sample were about 120,000 clones; roughly 80% of them appeared once. The ten largest account for roughly 1.5% of the sample. The sample comprised PBMCs. Receptor source: a woman aged 18-29 years in good health and CMV-seronegative.

Comment on this clone: Other nucleotide sequences from this sample produce the same CDR3. The chain couples TRBV30 to TRBJ1-1; D ambiguous. The CDR3 length is 11 residues. The V gene lost 0 bases and the J gene lost 8 bases, with 7 bases spanning the gap. Germline CDR1 GTSNPN, CDR2 SVGIG (reference sequence). CDR3 residues: CAWSVLAEAFF. The DNA for the CDR3 is TGTGCCTGGAGTGTGTTAGCGGAAGCTTTCTTT.

The rearrangement links TRBV2 to TRBJ1-4; TRBD1 might be the D (5 bases). Trimming pared 8 bases from V and 11 bases from J, leaving 9 bases between. The CDR3 sequence is 10 residues long. The germline V gene encodes CDR1 SNHLY and CDR2 FYNNEI. The CDR3 loop is CASGGGKLFF. CDR3 nucleotides: TGTGCCAGCGGGGGGGGGAAACTGTTTTTT.

V is TRBV6-5 and J is TRBJ1-1; D possibly corresponds to TRBD1 (5 bases). The CDR3 contains 13 residues. Germline CDR1 is MNHEY and CDR2 is SVGAGI. The V end lost 3 bases, the J end lost 1 base, and 6 bases lay between the germline ends. CDR3 protein: CASSYQGNTEAFF. In DNA form, the CDR3 reads TGTGCCAGCAGTTATCAGGGGAACACTGAAGCTTTCTTT.

This chain links TRBV7-6 with TRBJ2-5; 7 bases fit TRBD2. The DNA matches TRBJ2-7 better at its end, which makes the J call doubtful. The germline gives CDR1 SGHVS, CDR2 FNYEAQ. This CDR3 contains 14 residues. The CDR3 here is CASSPGGGSYEQYF. CDR3 DNA: TGTGCCAGCAGCCCGGGGGGAGGCTCCTACGAGCAGTACTTC.

The genes are TRBV5-1 and TRBJ2-5; TRBD2 might be the D (6 bases). Trimming removed 4 bases from V and 5 bases from J, with 21 bases in between. CDR1 and CDR2 from the germline V gene are SGHRS and YFSETQ. The CDR3 runs 16 residues. CDR3 region: CASSGSRVAAGETQYF. The CDR3 DNA is TGCGCCAGCAGCGGGAGTCGCGTGGCGGCGGGGGAGACCCAGTACTTC. Combining the CDR3 with reference TRBV5-1 and TRBJ2-5 gives the whole variable domain KAGVTQTPRYLIKTRGQQVTLSCSPISGHRSVSWYQQTPGQGLQFLFEYFSETQRNKGNFPGRFSGRQFSNSRSEMNVSTLELGDSALYLCASSGSRVAAGETQYFGPGTRLLVL.

The chain couples TRBV7-9 to TRBJ1-1, with 10 bases fitting TRBD1. The V gene end was trimmed by 5 bases and the J gene end by 10 bases; junction bases not matched to a gene: 4. The CDR3 sequence is 12 residues long. The V gene's germline CDR1 is SEHNR and CDR2 FQNEAQ (reference sequence). CDR3 sequence: CASSGTGVLAFF. The CDR3 nucleotides are TGTGCCAGCAGCGGGACAGGGGTGTTAGCTTTCTTT.

This chain connects TRBV18 to TRBJ1-4; possible D gene TRBD1, 6 bases. This CDR3 is built from 17 residues. Germline assignment: CDR1 KGHSH and CDR2 LQKENI. Trimming left V 3 bases short and J 6 bases short, with 20 bases between. The CDR3 sequence is CASSPSNFVAGDEKLFF. The DNA for the CDR3 is TGTGCCAGCTCACCGTCCAATTTCGTGGCAGGGGATGAAAAACTGTTTTTT.

The chain joins TRBV4-1 to TRBJ1-4; D perhaps matches TRBD1 (5 bases). The CDR3 sequence is 14 residues long. With 4 bases removed from V and 8 bases from J, the gap between germline ends came to 14 bases. Per the germline V gene, CDR1 is MGHRA and CDR2 is YSYEKL. The CDR3 DNA follows: TGCGCCAGCAGCCTGCCCGCGGGGGTAGAAAAACTGTTTTTT. Its protein is CASSLPAGVEKLFF.

Regarding this clone: Sequence at one end of the junction differs from germline and may be a read error. V gene TRBV5-6 combines with J gene TRBJ2-6; the D gene is possibly TRBD1 (5 bases). The CDR3 is made up of 16 amino acids. Germline CDR1 SGHDT, CDR2 YYEEEE. The CDR3 nucleotides read TGTGCCAGCAGCCATGGACCCCTCTCTGGGGCCAACGGCCTGACTTTC. Protein product: CASSHGPLSGANGLTF.

The chain combines TRBV4-1 with TRBJ1-1; no reliable D call. This CDR3 contains 15 residues. Trimming shortened V by 0 bases and J by 0 bases, and 8 bases separated the two germline ends. The germline CDR1 and CDR2 sequences are MGHRA and YSYEKL. The CDR3 is CASSQERIMNTEAFF. The DNA for the CDR3 is TGCGCCAGCAGCCAAGAGCGTATCATGAACACTGAAGCTTTCTTT.

The rearrangement links TRBV19 to TRBJ1-2; D not resolved. Germline V CDR1 and CDR2: LNHDA, SQIVND (reference sequence). This CDR3 contains 13 residues. Deletions cut 3 bases from V and 0 bases from J, with 5 bases between. Here the CDR3 reads CASSMRANYGYTF. For the CDR3, the DNA is TGTGCCAGTAGTATGAGGGCTAACTATGGCTACACCTTC. Looking up the rest from reference TRBV19 and TRBJ1-2 gives the full variable domain: DGGITQSPKYLFRKEGQNVTLSCEQNLNHDAMYWYRQDPGQGLRLIYYSQIVNDFQKGDIAEGYSVSREKKESFPLTVTSAQKNPTAFYLCASSMRANYGYTFGSGTRLTVV.

In the case of this clone: Other nucleotide sequences in the sample specify the same CDR3. V gene TRBV7-2 combines with J gene TRBJ1-1; D remains unclear. Per germline, CDR1 SGHTA and CDR2 FQGNSA. This CDR3 has 12 residues. The V end was cut by 5 bases, the J end by 6 bases, with 10 bases between. The CDR3 sequence is CASSLRRAEAFF. In DNA form, the CDR3 reads TGTGCCAGCAGCCTCAGGAGGGCTGAAGCTTTCTTT.

The chain combines TRBV6-6 with TRBJ1-2; a possible D gene is TRBD1 (6 bases). Germline values: CDR1 MNHNY, CDR2 SVGAGI (reference sequence). Trimming left V 7 bases short and J 7 bases short, with 16 bases between. The CDR3 has 13 amino acids. CDR3 loop: CASKGAGAGGYTF. CDR3 coding DNA: TGTGCCAGCAAAGGCGCGGGGGCGGGTGGCTACACCTTC.

In DNA, the CDR3 is TGTGCCAGCAGCTTGGGACAGGGAAACACCATATATTTT. This encodes CASSLGQGNTIYF. V and J are TRBV7-2 and TRBJ1-3; the match to TRBD1 covers 7 bases. J lost 4 bases, V lost 3 bases, and 0 bases had no gene match. Germline lookup yields CDR1 SGHTA and CDR2 FQGNSA. The CDR3 extends over 13 amino acids. Filled out from reference TRBV7-2 and TRBJ1-3, the complete variable domain reads GAGVSQSPSNKVTEKGKDVELRCDPISGHTALYWYRQSLGQGLEFLIYFQGNSAPDKSGLPSDRFSAERTGGSVSTLTIQRTQQEDSAVYLCASSLGQGNTIYFGEGSWLTVV.

The chain employs TRBV6-1 and TRBJ1-1; 10 bases match TRBD1. Germline lookup yields CDR1 MNHNS and CDR2 SASEGT. The CDR3 runs 14 residues. Trimming cost V 6 bases and J 6 bases; bases outside gene matches: 7. CDR3 in amino acids: CASSFRGQGPEAFF. In DNA form, the CDR3 reads TGTGCCAGCAGCTTTAGGGGACAGGGGCCTGAAGCTTTCTTT.

This chain connects TRBV2 to TRBJ1-2, with D hard to call. Trimming pared 8 bases from V and 4 bases from J, leaving 14 bases between. Germline CDR1 is SNHLY and CDR2 is FYNNEI. The CDR3 has 13 residues. The CDR3 DNA follows: TGTGCCAGCCGTACTAAGGGAGTCTATGGCTACACCTTC. Translated: CASRTKGVYGYTF.

The J gene is TRBJ2-1, the V gene TRBV27; D gene unclear. This CDR3 has 12 amino acids. Looked up from germline, CDR1 is MNHEY and CDR2 is SMNVEV (reference sequence). Trimming cost V 8 bases and J 9 bases, with 14 bases left between them. The CDR3: CASYTSLSEQFF. The CDR3 DNA sequence: TGTGCCAGCTATACTTCCTTGTCTGAGCAGTTCTTC.

This chain uses TRBV4-1 with TRBJ1-2; no definite D call. V dropped 1 base and J dropped 4 bases, with 10 bases sitting between them. CDR1 is MGHRA, CDR2 YSYEKL, per germline. The CDR3 sequence is 14 residues long. In DNA, the CDR3 is TGCGCCAGCAGCCAAGGCGAGGAGACCTATGGCTACACCTTC. Protein sequence: CASSQGEETYGYTF.

The chain recombines TRBV30 with TRBJ1-2; D is perhaps TRBD1 (5 bases). The CDR3 has 17 residues. The germline V gene encodes CDR1 GTSNPN and CDR2 SVGIG (reference sequence). Between the trimmed V and J ends, which lost 5 bases and 7 bases, there was a span of 29 bases. The CDR3 region is CAWVPHGGACGHSGYTF. The CDR3 DNA follows: TGTGCCTGGGTCCCCCACGGAGGGGCCTGTGGGCATTCTGGCTACACCTTC.

The chain recombines TRBV7-8 with TRBJ2-5; TRBD2 matches 7 bases. Germline V gives CDR1 SGHVS, CDR2 FQNEAQ. The CDR3 covers 20 residues. V dropped 5 bases and J dropped 0; count of bases not matched to a gene: 21. Written as DNA, the CDR3 is TGTGCCAGCAGCCCCAGGAGGGCGGGAGTCAGGTGGGGGTACCAAGAGACCCAGTACTTC. Translated, it gives CASSPRRAGVRWGYQETQYF.

This rearrangement joins TRBV11-1 to TRBJ2-1; 7 bases align to TRBD2. Germline CDR1 reads SGHAT; CDR2 reads FQDESV (reference sequence). This CDR3 is built from 16 residues. The trim removed 1 base at V and 7 bases at J, leaving 10 bases unmatched. This CDR3 is CASSLDRAGEGNEQFF. CDR3 bases: TGTGCCAGCAGCTTAGATCGGGCGGGAGAAGGAAATGAGCAGTTCTTC.